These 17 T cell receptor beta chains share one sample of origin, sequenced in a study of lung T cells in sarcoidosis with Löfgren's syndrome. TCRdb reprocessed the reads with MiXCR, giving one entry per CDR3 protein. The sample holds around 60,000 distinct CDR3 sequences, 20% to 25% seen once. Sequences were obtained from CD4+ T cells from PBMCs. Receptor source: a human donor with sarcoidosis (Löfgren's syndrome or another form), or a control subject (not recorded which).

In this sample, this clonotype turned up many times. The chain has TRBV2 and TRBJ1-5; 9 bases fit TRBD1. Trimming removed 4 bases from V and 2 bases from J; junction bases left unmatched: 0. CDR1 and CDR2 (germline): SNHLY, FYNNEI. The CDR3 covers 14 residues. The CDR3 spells CASSGDRGNQPQHF. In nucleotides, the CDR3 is TGTGCCAGCAGTGGGGACAGGGGCAATCAGCCCCAGCATTTT.

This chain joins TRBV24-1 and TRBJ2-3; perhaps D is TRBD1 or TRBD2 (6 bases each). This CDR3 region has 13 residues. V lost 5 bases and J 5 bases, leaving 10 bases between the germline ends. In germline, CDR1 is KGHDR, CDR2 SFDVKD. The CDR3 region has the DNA TGTGCCACCAGTGCGGGGGCCGTAGATACGCAGTATTTT. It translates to CATSAGAVDTQYF.

The CDR3: CASSYLKGPDQPQHF. CDR3 nucleotides: TGCGCCAGCAGCTATCTAAAGGGTCCTGATCAGCCCCAGCATTTT. The chain combines TRBV5-1 with TRBJ1-5; D is undetermined. The V end lost 3 bases, the J end lost 5 bases, and 15 bases lay between the germline ends. The CDR3 is 15 amino acids. In germline, CDR1 is SGHRS, CDR2 YFSETQ.

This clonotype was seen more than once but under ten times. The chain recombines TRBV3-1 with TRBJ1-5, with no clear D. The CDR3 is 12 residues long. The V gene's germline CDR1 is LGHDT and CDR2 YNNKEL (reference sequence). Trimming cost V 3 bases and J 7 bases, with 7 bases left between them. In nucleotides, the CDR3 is TGTGCCAGCAGCCACCTCAACCAGCCCCAGCATTTT. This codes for CASSHLNQPQHF.

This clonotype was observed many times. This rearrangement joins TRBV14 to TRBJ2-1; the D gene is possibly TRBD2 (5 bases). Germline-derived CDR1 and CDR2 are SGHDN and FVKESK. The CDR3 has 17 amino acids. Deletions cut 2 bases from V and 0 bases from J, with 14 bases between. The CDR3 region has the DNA TGTGCCAGCAGCCAACCCCCGGGGAGCAGCTCCTACAATGAGCAGTTCTTC. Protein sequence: CASSQPPGSSSYNEQFF. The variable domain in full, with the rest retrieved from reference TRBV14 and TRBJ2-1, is EAGVTQFPSHSVIEKGQTVTLRCDPISGHDNLYWYRRVMGKEIKFLLHFVKESKQDESGMPNNRFLAERTGGTYSTLKVQPAELEDSGVYFCASSQPPGSSSYNEQFFGPGTRLTVL.

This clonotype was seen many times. In DNA, the CDR3 is TGTGCCAGCAGTTTATCGGGGGGCAGGACTGAAGCTTTCTTT. Translating it yields CASSLSGGRTEAFF. V gene TRBV28 combines with J gene TRBJ1-1; D may be TRBD1 (6 bases). This CDR3 is 14 amino acids long. Germline V CDR1 and CDR2: MDHEN, SYDVKM. V dropped 1 base and J dropped 5 bases, with 11 bases sitting between them.

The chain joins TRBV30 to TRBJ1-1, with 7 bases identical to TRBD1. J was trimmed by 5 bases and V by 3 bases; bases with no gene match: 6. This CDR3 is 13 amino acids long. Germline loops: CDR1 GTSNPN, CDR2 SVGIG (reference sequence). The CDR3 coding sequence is TGTGCCTGGAGGACAGGGTTACGGACTGAAGCTTTCTTT. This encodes CAWRTGLRTEAFF.

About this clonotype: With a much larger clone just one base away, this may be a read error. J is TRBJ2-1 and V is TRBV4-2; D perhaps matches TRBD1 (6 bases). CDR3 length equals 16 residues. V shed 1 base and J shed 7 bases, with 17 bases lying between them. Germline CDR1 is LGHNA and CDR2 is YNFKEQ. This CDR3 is CASSQVSGPTGNEQFF. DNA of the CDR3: TGTGCCAGCAGCCAAGTCTCGGGACCCACAGGGAATGAGCAGTTCTTC.

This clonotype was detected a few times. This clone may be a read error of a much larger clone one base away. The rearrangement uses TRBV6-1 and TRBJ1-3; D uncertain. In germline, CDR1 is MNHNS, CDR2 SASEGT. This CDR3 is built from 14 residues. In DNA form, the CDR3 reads TGTGCCAGCAGGAGACACATCTCTGGAAACACCACATATTTT. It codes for CASRRHISGNTTYF.

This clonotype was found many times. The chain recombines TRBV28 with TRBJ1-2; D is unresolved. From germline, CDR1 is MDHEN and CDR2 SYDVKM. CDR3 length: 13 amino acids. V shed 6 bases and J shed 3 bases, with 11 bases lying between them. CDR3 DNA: TGTGCCAGCAGCCTCGACAAATACTATGGCTACACCTTC. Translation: CASSLDKYYGYTF.

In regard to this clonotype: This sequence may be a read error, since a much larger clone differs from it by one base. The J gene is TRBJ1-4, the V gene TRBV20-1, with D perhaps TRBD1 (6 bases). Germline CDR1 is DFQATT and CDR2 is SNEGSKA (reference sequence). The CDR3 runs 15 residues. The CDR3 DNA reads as TGCAGTGCCGAGGGGGAATCTGCAACTAATGAAAAACTGCTTTTT. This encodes CSAEGESATNEKLLF.

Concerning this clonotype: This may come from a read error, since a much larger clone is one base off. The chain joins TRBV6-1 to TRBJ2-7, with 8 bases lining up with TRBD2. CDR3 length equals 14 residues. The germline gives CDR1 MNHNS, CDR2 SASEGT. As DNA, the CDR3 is TGTGCCAGCCGATTGCGGGGGGATTTCTACGGGCAGTACTTC. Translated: CASRLRGDFYGQYF.

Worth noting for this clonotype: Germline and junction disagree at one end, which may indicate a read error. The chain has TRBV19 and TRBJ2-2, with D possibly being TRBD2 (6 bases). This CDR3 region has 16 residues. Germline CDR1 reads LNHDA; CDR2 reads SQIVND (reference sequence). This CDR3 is CTSSIGLRAGTGELFF. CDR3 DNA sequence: TGTACCAGTAGTATAGGATTGAGAGCGGGCACCGGGGAGCTGTTTTTT.

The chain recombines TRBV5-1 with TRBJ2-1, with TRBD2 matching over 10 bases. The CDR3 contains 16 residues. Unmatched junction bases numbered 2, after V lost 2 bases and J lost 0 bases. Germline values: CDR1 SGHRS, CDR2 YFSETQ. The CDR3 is CASSFLAGASYNEQFF. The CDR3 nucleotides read TGCGCCAGCAGCTTTCTAGCGGGGGCCTCCTACAATGAGCAGTTCTTC.

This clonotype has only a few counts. The CDR3 loop is CSAMTGNTEAFF. In nucleotides, the CDR3 is TGCAGTGCTATGACAGGGAACACTGAAGCTTTCTTT. The V gene is TRBV20-1, the J gene TRBJ1-1; D might be TRBD1 (6 bases). Germline V CDR1 and CDR2: DFQATT, SNEGSKA (reference sequence). The CDR3 is 12 amino acids. V lost 4 bases, J lost 1 base, and 7 bases lay in between.

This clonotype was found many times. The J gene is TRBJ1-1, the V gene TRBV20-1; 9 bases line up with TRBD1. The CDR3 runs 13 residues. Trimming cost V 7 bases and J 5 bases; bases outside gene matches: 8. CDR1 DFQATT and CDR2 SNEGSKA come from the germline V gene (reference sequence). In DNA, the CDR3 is TGCAGTGTTCCCGACAGGGGGATTACTGAAGCTTTCTTT. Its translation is CSVPDRGITEAFF.

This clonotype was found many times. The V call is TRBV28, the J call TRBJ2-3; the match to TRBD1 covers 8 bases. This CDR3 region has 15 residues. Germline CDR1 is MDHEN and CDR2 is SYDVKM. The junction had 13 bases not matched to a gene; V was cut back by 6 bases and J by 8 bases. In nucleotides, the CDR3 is TGTGCCAGCAGCCCGTACGGACAGGGAGTGGGTACGCAGTATTTT. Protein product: CASSPYGQGVGTQYF.